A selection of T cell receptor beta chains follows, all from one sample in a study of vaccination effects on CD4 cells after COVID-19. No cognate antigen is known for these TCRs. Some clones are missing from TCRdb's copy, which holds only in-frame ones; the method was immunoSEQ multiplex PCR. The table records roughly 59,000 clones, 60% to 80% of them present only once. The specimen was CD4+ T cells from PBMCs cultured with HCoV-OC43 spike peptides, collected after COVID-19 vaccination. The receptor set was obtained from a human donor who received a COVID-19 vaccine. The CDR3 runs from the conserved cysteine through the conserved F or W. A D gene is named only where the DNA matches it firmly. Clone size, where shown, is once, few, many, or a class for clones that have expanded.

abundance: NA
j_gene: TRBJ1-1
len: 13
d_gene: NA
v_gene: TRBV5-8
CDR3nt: TGTGCCAGCAGCTTGGACAGGGTGGCTGAAGCTTTCTTT
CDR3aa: CASSLDRVAEAFF

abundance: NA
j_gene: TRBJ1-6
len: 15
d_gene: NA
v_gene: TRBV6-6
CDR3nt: TGTGCCAGCAGTTACTCGGAGACGGATAATTCACCCCTCCACTTT
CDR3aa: CASSYSETDNSPLHF

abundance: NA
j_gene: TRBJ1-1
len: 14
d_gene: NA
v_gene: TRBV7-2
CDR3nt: TGTGCCACCACGGGGGGCAGGGCATACACTGAAGCTTTCTTT
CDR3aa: CATTGGRAYTEAFF

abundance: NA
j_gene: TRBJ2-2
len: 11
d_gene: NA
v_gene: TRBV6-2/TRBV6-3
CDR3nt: TGTGCCAGCAGTTACGCCGGGGAGCTGTTTTTT
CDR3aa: CASSYAGELFF

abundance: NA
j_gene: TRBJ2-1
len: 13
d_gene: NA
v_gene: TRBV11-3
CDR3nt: TGTGCCAGCAGCTTACAGGGGTACAATGAGCAGTTCTTC
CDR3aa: CASSLQGYNEQFF

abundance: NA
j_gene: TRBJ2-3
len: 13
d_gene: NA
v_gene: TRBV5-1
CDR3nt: TGCGCCAGCAGCTTGGGTCCGGGGGATACGCAGTATTTT
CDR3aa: CASSLGPGDTQYF

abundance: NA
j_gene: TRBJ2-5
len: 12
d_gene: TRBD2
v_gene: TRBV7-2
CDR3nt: TGTGCCTCAGCAGAGGGAGGGGAGACCCAGTACTTC
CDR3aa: CASAEGGETQYF

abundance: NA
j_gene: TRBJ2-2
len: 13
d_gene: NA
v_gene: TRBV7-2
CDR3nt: TGTGCCAGCAGCTCGGGGGGCCCCGGGGAGCTGTTTTTT
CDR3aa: CASSSGGPGELFF

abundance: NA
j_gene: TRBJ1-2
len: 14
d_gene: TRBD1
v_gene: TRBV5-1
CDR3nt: TGCGCCAGCAGCTCGATGGGACAGCTCTATGGCTACACCTTC
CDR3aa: CASSSMGQLYGYTF

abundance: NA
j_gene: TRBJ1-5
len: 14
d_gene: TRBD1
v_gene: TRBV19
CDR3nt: TGTGCCGCTAAAAGGGGGACAGGGAATCAGCCCCAGCATTTT
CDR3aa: CAAKRGTGNQPQHF

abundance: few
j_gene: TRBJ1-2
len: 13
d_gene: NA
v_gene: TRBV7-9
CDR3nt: TGTGCCAGCAGCTTAGTGACTAACTATGGCTACACCTTC
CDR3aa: CASSLVTNYGYTF

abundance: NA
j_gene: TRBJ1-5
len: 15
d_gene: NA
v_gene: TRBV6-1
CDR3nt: TGTGCCAGCAGTGAAGGGAGTTATAGCAATCAGCCCCAGCATTTT
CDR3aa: CASSEGSYSNQPQHF

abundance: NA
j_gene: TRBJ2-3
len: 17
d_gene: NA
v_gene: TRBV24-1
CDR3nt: TGTGCCACCAGTGACCCGACAGGTCCGCATAGCACAGATACGCAGTATTTT
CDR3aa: CATSDPTGPHSTDTQYF

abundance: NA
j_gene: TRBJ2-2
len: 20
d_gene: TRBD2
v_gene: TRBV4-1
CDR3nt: TGCGCCAGCAGCCAAGTTTTTCGACTAGCGGGGCGACAGAACACCGGGGAGCTGTTTTTT
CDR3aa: CASSQVFRLAGRQNTGELFF

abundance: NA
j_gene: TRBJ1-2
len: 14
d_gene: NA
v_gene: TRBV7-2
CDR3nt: TGTGCCAGCGAAGGGCAGGGCTTTAACTATGGCTACACCTTC
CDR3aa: CASEGQGFNYGYTF

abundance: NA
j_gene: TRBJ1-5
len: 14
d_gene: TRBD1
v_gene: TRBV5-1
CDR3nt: TGCGCCAGCAGCTCCGGGACAGAGAATCAGCCCCAGCATTTT
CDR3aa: CASSSGTENQPQHF

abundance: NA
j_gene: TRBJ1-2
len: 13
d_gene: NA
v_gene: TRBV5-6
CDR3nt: TGTGCCAGCAGCTTTGGGGTCAATGATGGCTACACCTTC
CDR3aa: CASSFGVNDGYTF

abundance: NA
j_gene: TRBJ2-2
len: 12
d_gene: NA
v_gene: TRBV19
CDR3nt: TGTGCCAGTAGTATCCGGACCGGGGAGCTGTTTTTT
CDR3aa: CASSIRTGELFF

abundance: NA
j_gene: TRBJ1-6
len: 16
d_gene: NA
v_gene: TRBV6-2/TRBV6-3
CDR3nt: TGTGCCAGCAGCCCCCGCCGGGACAAGTATAATTCACCCCTCCACTTT
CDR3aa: CASSPRRDKYNSPLHF

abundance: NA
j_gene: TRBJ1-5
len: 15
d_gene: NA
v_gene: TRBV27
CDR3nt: TGTGCCAGCAGTTTATATTGGGACACCAATCAGCCCCAGCATTTT
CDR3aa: CASSLYWDTNQPQHF

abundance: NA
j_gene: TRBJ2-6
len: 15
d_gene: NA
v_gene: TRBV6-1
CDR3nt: TGTGCCAGCAGTGAATACGGGGCTGGGGCCAACGTCCTGACTTTC
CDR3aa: CASSEYGAGANVLTF

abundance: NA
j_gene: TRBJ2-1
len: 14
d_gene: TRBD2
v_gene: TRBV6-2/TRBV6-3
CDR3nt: TGTGCCAGCAGTTTCAGCGGGGGGCGGAATGAGCAGTTCTTC
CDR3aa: CASSFSGGRNEQFF

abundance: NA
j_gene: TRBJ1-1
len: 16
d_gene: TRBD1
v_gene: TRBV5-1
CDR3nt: TGCGCCAGCAGCGAGAGGACAGGGGGTGGGAACACTGAAGCTTTCTTT
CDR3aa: CASSERTGGGNTEAFF

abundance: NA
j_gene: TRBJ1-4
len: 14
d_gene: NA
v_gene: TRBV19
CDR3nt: TGTGCCAGTATGATGACAGGCGCTAATGAAAAACTGTTTTTT
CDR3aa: CASMMTGANEKLFF

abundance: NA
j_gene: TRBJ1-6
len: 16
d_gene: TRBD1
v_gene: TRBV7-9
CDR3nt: TGTGCCAGCAGCTCAACCGCCGGGACAGGGTTTTCACCCCTCCACTTT
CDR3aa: CASSSTAGTGFSPLHF

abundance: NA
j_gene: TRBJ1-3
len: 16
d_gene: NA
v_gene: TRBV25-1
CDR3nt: TGTGCCAGCAGTCCCCTAGGGGGGGATTACGGAAACACCATATATTTT
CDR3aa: CASSPLGGDYGNTIYF

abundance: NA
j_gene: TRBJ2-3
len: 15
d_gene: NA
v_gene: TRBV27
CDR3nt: TGTGCCAGCAGACCAGGATTGTTTTACACAGATACGCAGTATTTT
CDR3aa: CASRPGLFYTDTQYF

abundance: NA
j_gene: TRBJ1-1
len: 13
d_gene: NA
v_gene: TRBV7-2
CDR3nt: TGTGCCAGCAGCTTCTTTGGACATCTTGAAGCTTTCTTT
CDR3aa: CASSFFGHLEAFF

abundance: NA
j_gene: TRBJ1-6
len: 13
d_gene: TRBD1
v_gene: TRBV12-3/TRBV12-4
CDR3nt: TGTGCCAGCAGTAAAACAGGGGTCTCACCCCTCCACTTT
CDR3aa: CASSKTGVSPLHF

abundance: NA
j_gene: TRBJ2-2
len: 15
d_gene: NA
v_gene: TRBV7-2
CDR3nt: TGTGCCAGCAGCTTGGTGGCAGGGGTAAGCGGGGAGCTGTTTTTT
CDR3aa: CASSLVAGVSGELFF

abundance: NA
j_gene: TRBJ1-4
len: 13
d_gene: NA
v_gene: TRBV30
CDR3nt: TGTGCCTGGAGTGTACTGGGGGGTGAAAAACTGTTTTTT
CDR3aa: CAWSVLGGEKLFF

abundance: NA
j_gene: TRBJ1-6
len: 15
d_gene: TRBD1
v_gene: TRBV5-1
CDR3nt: TGCGCCAGCAGCAACTCCGGGACAGCAAATTCACCCCTCCACTTT
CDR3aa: CASSNSGTANSPLHF

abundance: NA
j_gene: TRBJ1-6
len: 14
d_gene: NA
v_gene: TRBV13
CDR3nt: TGTGCCAGCAGCTTAAGGGGCAGGGATTCACCCCTCCACTTT
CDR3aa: CASSLRGRDSPLHF

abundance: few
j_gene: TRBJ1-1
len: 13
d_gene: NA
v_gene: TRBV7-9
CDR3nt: TGTGCCAGCAGGAAGGGGGGGGACGCTGAAGCTTTCTTT
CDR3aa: CASRKGGDAEAFF

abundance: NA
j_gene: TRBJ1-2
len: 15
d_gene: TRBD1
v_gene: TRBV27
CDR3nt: TGTGCCAGCAGTCCGTCCGGGACAGGGGCTAGTGGCTACACCTTC
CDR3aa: CASSPSGTGASGYTF

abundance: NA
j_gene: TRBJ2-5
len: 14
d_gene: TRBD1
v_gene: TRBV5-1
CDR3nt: TGCGCCAGCAGCCGGTCAGGGGGTGCAGAGACCCAGTACTTC
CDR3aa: CASSRSGGAETQYF

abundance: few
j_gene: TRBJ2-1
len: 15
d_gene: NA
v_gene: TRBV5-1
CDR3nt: TGCGCCAGCAGCTTGGCGTATGGGATTCGCAATGAGCAGTTCTTC
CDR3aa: CASSLAYGIRNEQFF

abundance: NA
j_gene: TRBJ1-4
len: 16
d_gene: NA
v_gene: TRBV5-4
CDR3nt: TGTGCCAGCAGCTTACGGGGGGAGCTGAGTAATGAAAAACTGTTTTTT
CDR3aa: CASSLRGELSNEKLFF

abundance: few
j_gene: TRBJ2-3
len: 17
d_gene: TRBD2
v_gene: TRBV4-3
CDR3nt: TGCGCCAGCAGCCACGAGGGGTCTAGCGGAGGCCCAGATACGCAGTATTTT
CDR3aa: CASSHEGSSGGPDTQYF

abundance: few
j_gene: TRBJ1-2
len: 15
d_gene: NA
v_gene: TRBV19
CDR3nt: TGTGCCAGTAAGGGGGTCAGCCAGCGTTCATATGGCTACACCTTC
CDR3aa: CASKGVSQRSYGYTF

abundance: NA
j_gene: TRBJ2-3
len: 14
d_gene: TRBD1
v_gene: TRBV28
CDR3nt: TGTGCCAGCAGACAGGGGGGTAGGTTTGATACGCAGTATTTT
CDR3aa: CASRQGGRFDTQYF

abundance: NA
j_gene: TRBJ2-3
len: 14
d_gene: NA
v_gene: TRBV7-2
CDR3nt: TGTGCCAGCAGCTATAGACGTGGGACAGATACGCAGTATTTT
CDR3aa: CASSYRRGTDTQYF

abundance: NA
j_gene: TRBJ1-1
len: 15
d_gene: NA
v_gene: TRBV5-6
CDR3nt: TGTGCCAGCAGCTTGGCCGGGGGGATGAACACTGAAGCTTTCTTT
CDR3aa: CASSLAGGMNTEAFF

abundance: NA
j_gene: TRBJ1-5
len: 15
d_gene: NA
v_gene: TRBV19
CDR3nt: TGTGCCAGTAGTGAGACGGTTTATAGCAATCAGCCCCAGCATTTT
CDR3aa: CASSETVYSNQPQHF

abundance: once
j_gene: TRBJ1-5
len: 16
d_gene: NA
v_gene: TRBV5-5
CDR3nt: TGTGCCAGCAGCTGGGCAGGATTACCGAGCAATCAGCCCCAGCATTTT
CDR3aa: CASSWAGLPSNQPQHF

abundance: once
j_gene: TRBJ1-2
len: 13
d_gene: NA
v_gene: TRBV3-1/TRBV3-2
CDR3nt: TGTGCCAGCAGCCAAGGGACAGCCAGGGGCTACACCTTC
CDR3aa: CASSQGTARGYTF

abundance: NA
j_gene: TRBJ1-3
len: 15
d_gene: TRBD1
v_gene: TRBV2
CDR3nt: TGTGCCAGCAGTGTCTCACAGGGGGCCTCAACCACCATATATTTT
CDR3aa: CASSVSQGASTTIYF

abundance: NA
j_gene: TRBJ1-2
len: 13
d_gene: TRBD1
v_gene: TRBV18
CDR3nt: TGTGCCAGCTCAACGGGACAGGGGAATGGCTACACCTTC
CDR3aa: CASSTGQGNGYTF

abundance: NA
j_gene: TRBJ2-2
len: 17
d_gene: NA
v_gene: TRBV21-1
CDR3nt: TGTGCCAGCAGCAAGTTAGCGGGGGGGCGTTCCGCCGGGGAGCTGTTTTTT
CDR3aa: CASSKLAGGRSAGELFF

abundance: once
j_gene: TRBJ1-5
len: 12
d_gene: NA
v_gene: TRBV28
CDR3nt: TGTGCCAGCAGTTCGGGGACTCAGCCCCAGCATTTT
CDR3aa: CASSSGTQPQHF

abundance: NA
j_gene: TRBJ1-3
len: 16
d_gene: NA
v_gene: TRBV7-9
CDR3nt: TGTGCCAGCAGCTTTACAGGTCCTTCCTCTGGAAACACCATATATTTT
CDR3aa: CASSFTGPSSGNTIYF

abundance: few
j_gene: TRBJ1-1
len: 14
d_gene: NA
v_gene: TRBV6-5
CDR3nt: TGTGCCAGCAGGGATGGACAGTCGAACACTGAAGCTTTCTTT
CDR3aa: CASRDGQSNTEAFF

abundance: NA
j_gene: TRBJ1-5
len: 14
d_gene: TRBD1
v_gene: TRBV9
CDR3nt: TGTGCCAGCAGCGCCGGGACAGAAGATCAGCCCCAGCATTTT
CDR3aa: CASSAGTEDQPQHF

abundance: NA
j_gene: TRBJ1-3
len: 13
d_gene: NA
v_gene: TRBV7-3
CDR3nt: TGTGCCAGCAGCTTATCGTCAGGAAACACCATATATTTT
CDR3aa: CASSLSSGNTIYF

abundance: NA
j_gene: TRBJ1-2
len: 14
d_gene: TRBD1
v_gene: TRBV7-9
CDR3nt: TGTGCCAGCGCCTCCGGGACAGGTGATTATGGCTACACCTTC
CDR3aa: CASASGTGDYGYTF

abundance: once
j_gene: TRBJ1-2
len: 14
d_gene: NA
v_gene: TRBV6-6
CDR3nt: TGTGCCAGCAGGCACTTGCGAGGGGATGATGGCTACACCTTC
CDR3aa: CASRHLRGDDGYTF

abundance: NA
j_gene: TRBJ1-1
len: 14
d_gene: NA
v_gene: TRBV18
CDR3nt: TGTGCCAGCTCACCAGACAGGTTGAGCACTGAAGCTTTCTTT
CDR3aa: CASSPDRLSTEAFF

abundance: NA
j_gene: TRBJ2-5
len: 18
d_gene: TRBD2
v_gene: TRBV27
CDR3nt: TGTGCCAGCAGTTTAAGGGGCCGCGCTAGCGGGGATCAAGAGACCCAGTACTTC
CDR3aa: CASSLRGRASGDQETQYF

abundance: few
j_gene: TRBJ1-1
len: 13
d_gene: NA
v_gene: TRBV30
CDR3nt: TGTGCCTGGAGTCGGGGAATGAACACTGAAGCTTTCTTT
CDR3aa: CAWSRGMNTEAFF